This T cell receptor (beta chain) was captured in a study of T cells in localized non-small cell lung cancer. Findings of the study overall: It was uninvolved adjacent lung that showed the highest T cell clonality, exceeding tumor. Longer overall survival was linked to higher blood T cell density.

Within the sample, this clone is medium-sized. Its antigen is undetermined. Sequencing used immunoSEQ multiplex PCR; TCRdb keeps in-frame clones, though not all of them. The table lists some 1,600 clones, roughly a fifth of them singletons, with around 20% in the top ten. In each case, adjacent lung free of atypia was taken at least 2 cm from the tumor margin. Trimming shortened V by 11 bases and J by 1 base, and 14 bases separated the two germline ends. The CDR3 consists of 14 residues. CDR1 is MNHGY and CDR2 is SAAAGT in the germline V gene. The TCR was taken from a male donor aged 60 or older with stage III squamous cell lung carcinoma. This specimen consisted of normal lung tissue next to the tumor, obtained before any cancer treatment. The gene calls are TRBV6-8 and TRBJ2-2; D not resolved. CDR3 bases: TGTGCCCCCAACGTCCACGTGAACACCGGGGAGCTGTTTTTT. It yields the protein CAPNVHVNTGELFF.